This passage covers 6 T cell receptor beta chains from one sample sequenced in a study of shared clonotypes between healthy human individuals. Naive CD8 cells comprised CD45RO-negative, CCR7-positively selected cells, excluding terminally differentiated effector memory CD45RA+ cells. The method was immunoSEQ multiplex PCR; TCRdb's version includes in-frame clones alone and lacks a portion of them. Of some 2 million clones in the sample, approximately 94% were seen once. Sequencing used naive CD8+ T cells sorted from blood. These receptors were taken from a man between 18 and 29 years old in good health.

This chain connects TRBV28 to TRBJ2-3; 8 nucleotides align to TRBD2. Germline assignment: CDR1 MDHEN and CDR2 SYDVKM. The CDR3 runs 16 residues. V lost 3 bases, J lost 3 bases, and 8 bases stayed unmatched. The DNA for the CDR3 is TGTGCCAGCAGTTTTGGACTAGCATCTGGGACAGATACGCAGTATTTT. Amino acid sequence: CASSFGLASGTDTQYF.

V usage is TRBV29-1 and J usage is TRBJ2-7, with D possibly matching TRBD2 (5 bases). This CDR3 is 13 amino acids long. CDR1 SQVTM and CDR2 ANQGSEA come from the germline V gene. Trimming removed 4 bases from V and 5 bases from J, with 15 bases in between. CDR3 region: CSVGEYWGDEQYF. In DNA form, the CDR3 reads TGCAGCGTTGGGGAGTACTGGGGTGACGAGCAGTACTTC.

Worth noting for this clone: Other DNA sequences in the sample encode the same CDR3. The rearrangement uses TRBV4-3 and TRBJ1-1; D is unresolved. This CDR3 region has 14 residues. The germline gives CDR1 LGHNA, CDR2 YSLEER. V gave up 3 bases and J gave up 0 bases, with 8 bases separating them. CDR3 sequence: CASSQDGMNTEAFF. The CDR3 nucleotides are TGCGCCAGCAGCCAGGACGGCATGAACACTGAAGCTTTCTTT.

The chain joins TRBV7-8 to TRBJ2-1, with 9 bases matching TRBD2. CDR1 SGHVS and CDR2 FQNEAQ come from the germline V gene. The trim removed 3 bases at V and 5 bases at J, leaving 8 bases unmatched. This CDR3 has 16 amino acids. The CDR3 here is CASSFGASGTNNEQFF. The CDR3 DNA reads TGTGCCAGCAGCTTTGGGGCTAGCGGGACGAACAATGAGCAGTTCTTC.

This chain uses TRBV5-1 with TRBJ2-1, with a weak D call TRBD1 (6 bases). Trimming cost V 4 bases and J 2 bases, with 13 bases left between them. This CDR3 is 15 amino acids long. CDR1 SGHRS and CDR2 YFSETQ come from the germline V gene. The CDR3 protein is CASSPGTLPYNEQFF. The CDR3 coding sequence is TGCGCCAGCAGCCCCGGGACACTGCCCTACAATGAGCAGTTCTTC.

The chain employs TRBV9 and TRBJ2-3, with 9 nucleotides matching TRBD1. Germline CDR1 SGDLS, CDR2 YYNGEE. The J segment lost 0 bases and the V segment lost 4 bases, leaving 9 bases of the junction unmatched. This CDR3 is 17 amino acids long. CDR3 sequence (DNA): TGTGCCAGCAGCCTCGGGACAGGGACACCTAGCACAGATACGCAGTATTTT. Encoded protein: CASSLGTGTPSTDTQYF.